This is a list of T cell receptor beta chains from one sample in a study of human T cells and chemical hapten exposure. TCRdb itself ran the RACE reads through MiXCR, one entry per CDR3 protein. The sample lists about 100,000 distinct CDR3 sequences; approximately 9.9% were seen once. The sequenced sample was whole blood, obtained in connection with sensitization to the hapten diphenylcyclopropenone (DPC). All receptors derive from a woman between 40 and 55 years old with alopecia areata. Some clones in this sample may be carry-over from other donors' samples. CDR3s include the opening cysteine and the closing phenylalanine or tryptophan. D genes are given only for firm matches. Size is stated for part of the rows, as once, few or many counts, or as a class when the clone is expanded.

>TRBJ1-2|many|TRBV6-1|TRBD1
TGTGCCAGCCTTACAGGGGTCTATACTAACTATGGCTACACCTTC
CASLTGVYTNYGYTF
>TRBJ2-1|many|TRBV11-2|TRBD2
TGTGCCAGCAGCCCGGGACTAGCGGGGATTGGGAATGAGCAGTTCTTC
CASSPGLAGIGNEQFF
>TRBJ2-5|many|TRBV3-1|-
TGTGCCAGCAGCCAAAAATGGGGGAGTCGAGAGACCCAGTACTTC
CASSQKWGSRETQYF
>TRBJ1-1|-|TRBV20-1|TRBD1
TGCAGTGCTAGAGAGACAGGGCCTTTGAACACTGAAGCTTTCTTT
CSARETGPLNTEAFF
>TRBJ2-2|many|TRBV4-2|TRBD2
TGTGCCAGCAGCCAATCGGGACTAGTGGCCGGGGAGCTGTTTTTT
CASSQSGLVAGELFF
>TRBJ1-1|-|TRBV7-9|-
TGTGCCAGCAGCCCGATCGGCGAAGGGGCCACTGAAGCTTTCTTT
CASSPIGEGATEAFF
>TRBJ1-5|many|TRBV6-5|TRBD1
TGTGCCAGCAGCCGACAGGGGCGGTTGAGCAATCAGCCCCAGCATTTT
CASSRQGRLSNQPQHF
>TRBJ2-3|-|TRBV7-8|-
TGTGCCAGCAGCGGGTGGGGCGACACTAGCACAGATACGCAGTATTTT
CASSGWGDTSTDTQYF
>TRBJ2-2|-|TRBV4-2|-
TGTGCCAGCAGCAAAACCTCCGGGGAGCTGTTTTTT
CASSKTSGELFF
>TRBJ1-1|-|TRBV29-1|-
TGCAGCGTTGGTATAATGAACACTGAAGCTTTCTTT
CSVGIMNTEAFF
>TRBJ2-7|-|TRBV10-2|TRBD1
TGCGCCAGCAGGACAGGGTCCTACGAGCAGTACTTC
CASRTGSYEQYF
>TRBJ1-5|many|TRBV12-3/TRBV12-4|-
TGTGCCAGCAGTTTCCAACAGCCCCAGCATTTT
CASSFQQPQHF
>TRBJ2-7|many|TRBV24-1|TRBD1
TGTGCCACCAGTGACCCCCGGGACAGGCCCTACGAGCAGTACTTC
CATSDPRDRPYEQYF
>TRBJ1-5|-|TRBV3-1|-
TGTGCCAGCAGCCCCTGGGCCCGGCCGCCCCAGCATTTT
CASSPWARPPQHF
>TRBJ2-2|-|TRBV14|TRBD2
TGTGCCAGCAGCCAACCTTTAAGACTAGCGGGAGGCACCGGGGAGCTGTTTTTT
CASSQPLRLAGGTGELFF
>TRBJ1-1|-|TRBV27|-
TGTGCCAGCAGTCCACTCGTCGGCCGGGATGACACTGAAGCTTTCTTT
CASSPLVGRDDTEAFF
>TRBJ2-2|many|TRBV7-2|TRBD2
TGTGCCAGCAGCTTAGGACTAGCGGGATACACCGGGGAGCTGTTTTTT
CASSLGLAGYTGELFF
>TRBJ2-1|-|TRBV21-1|-
TGTGCCAGCGGTCGACAGTCAGATAGCTCCTACAATGAGCAGTTCTTC
CASGRQSDSSYNEQFF
>TRBJ1-3|many|TRBV6-6|-
TGTGCCAGCAGTTACGCTAGAGCTTCTGGAAACACCATATATTTT
CASSYARASGNTIYF
>TRBJ2-1|few|TRBV12-3/TRBV12-4|TRBD2
TGTGCCAGCAGGACTAGCGGAGACATCCGGTTCTTC
CASRTSGDIRFF
>TRBJ2-1|many|TRBV20-1|TRBD1
TGCAGTGCTGCCCTAAGCAGGGGGCAGAACAATGAGCAGTTCTTC
CSAALSRGQNNEQFF
>TRBJ1-5|few|TRBV2|-
TGTGCCAGCAGTCGAAGACAGATGTCCTATCAGCCCCAGCATTTT
CASSRRQMSYQPQHF
>TRBJ2-3|many|TRBV7-2|TRBD2
TGTGCCAGCAGCCGAAGGACTAGCGGGATTAACTCACAAGATACGCAGTATTTT
CASSRRTSGINSQDTQYF